This TCR beta chain was captured by sequencing in a study of cytomegalovirus exposure and HLA in healthy donors. The CDR3 spans 15 residues. V lost 2 bases to trimming and J lost 3 bases, with 15 bases between them. CDR1 is SGHDT, CDR2 YYEEEE, per germline. Primers included in the PCR were 60 Vbeta and 13 Jbeta primers. Here immunoSEQ multiplex PCR was the method, and the copy in TCRdb shows in-frame clones only, minus some. Counted here are about 210,000 clones, more than 65% occurring once; the ten biggest clones make up 3.4%. The chain couples TRBV5-6 to TRBJ2-7, with unresolved D. This TCR was recovered from a man aged 35 to 55 in good health and CMV-seropositive. Sequencing was done on a sample of PBMCs. The CDR3: CASSFPLDSGYEQYF. The DNA for the CDR3 is TGTGCCAGCAGCTTCCCCCTAGATAGTGGCTACGAGCAGTACTTC.